This entry describes one TCR beta chain. The antigen is unknown. These data are taken from a study of shared clonotypes between healthy human individuals. TCRdb keeps only in-frame clones here, not all; method: immunoSEQ multiplex PCR. The sample lists about 1.1 million clones; 75% to 80% were seen once. Every contributor of samples was a Caucasian grown-up residing in Nashville, Tennessee. The CDR3 consists of 14 residues. Germline V gene data show CDR1 as MDHEN and CDR2 as SYDVKM. With 7 bases removed from V and 0 bases from J, the gap between germline ends came to 10 bases. Study-level findings and limits: Sampling included only blood; tissue repertoires likely differ.

Sample: memory CD4+ T cells from PBMCs. Subset meaning: CD45RA-negative fraction. The clonotype comes from a man aged 18 to 30 in good health. Some clones in this sample may be carry-over from other donors' samples. This chain links TRBV28 with TRBJ1-5, with no clear D. The CDR3 bases are TGTGCCAGCAATGGGGTTTCTAGCAATCAGCCCCAGCATTTT. Residues: CASNGVSSNQPQHF.